These T cell receptor beta chains were read from a single sample in a study of T cell repertoires in cytomegalovirus infection. What these receptors recognize is not known. Each CDR3 protein is one row after TCRdb ran MiXCR on the reads. The table shows around 900,000 distinct CDR3 sequences, with roughly 30% occurring only once. Sample: cultured CD8+ T cells from PBMCs, taken from culture after CMV antigen stimulation. The receptor set was obtained from a human donor in good health (CMV status not recorded). Some clones in this sample may be carry-over from other donors' samples. Both conserved end residues are part of each CDR3. D genes are given only for firm matches. A clone size is listed for some rows: how often the clone was seen (once, few, many), or a class if it is expanded.

>-|TRBJ1-1|TRBV25-1|-
CASTRARGTEAFF
TGTGCCAGCACCCGGGCGAGGGGCACTGAAGCTTTCTTT
>few|TRBJ1-2|TRBV4-2|-
CASSQGAPGGYTF
TGTGCCAGCAGCCAAGGGGCCCCGGGTGGCTACACCTTC
>many|TRBJ2-3|TRBV7-6|-
CASSLAYRDTDTQYF
TGTGCCAGCAGCTTAGCCTACAGGGACACAGATACGCAGTATTTT
>-|TRBJ1-5|TRBV6-2/TRBV6-3|TRBD1
CASSYRTTVDQGENQPQHF
TGTGCCAGCAGTTACCGAACCACTGTCGACCAGGGGGAGAATCAGCCCCAGCATTTT
>-|TRBJ2-2|TRBV5-6|TRBD1
CASGPGQGHTGELFF
TGTGCCAGCGGGCCGGGACAGGGGCACACCGGGGAGCTGTTTTTT
>-|TRBJ1-6|TRBV6-5|TRBD1
CAISYGTVYNSPLHF
TGTGCCATATCCTACGGGACAGTTTATAATTCACCCCTCCACTTT
>few|TRBJ2-1|TRBV7-9|-
CASSPEGQGNEQFF
TGTGCCAGCAGCCCCGAGGGCCAGGGGAATGAGCAGTTCTTC
>many|TRBJ2-5|TRBV7-2|-
CASSQGVAGLETQYF
TGTGCCAGCAGCCAGGGGGTAGCGGGGCTGGAGACCCAGTACTTC
>-|TRBJ2-1|TRBV11-2|TRBD2
CASSLGLAELSADEQFF
TGTGCCAGCAGCCTCGGACTAGCGGAACTTTCGGCTGATGAGCAGTTCTTC
>many|TRBJ1-2|TRBV19|-
CASFPAGNYGYTF
TGTGCCAGTTTCCCGGCAGGGAACTATGGCTACACCTTC
>once|TRBJ1-1|TRBV5-1|-
CASSFNDPLLAFF
TGCGCCAGCAGCTTTAATGACCCTCTTCTAGCTTTCTTT
>-|TRBJ2-7|TRBV7-6|-
CASSLGSGEPAYEQYF
TGTGCCAGCAGCTTAGGGAGCGGCGAGCCCGCCTACGAGCAGTACTTC
>-|TRBJ1-2|TRBV28|TRBD1
CASSSPDRVSYGYTF
TGTGCCAGCAGTTCACCCGACAGGGTATCCTATGGCTACACCTTC
>-|TRBJ1-1|TRBV29-1|-
CSGDLGTEAFF
TGCAGCGGTGACCTGGGGACTGAAGCTTTCTTT
>-|TRBJ2-7|TRBV4-1|TRBD1
CASSQDGLGTGDYEQYF
TGCGCCAGCAGCCAAGACGGGTTGGGGACAGGGGACTACGAGCAGTACTTC
>-|TRBJ1-2|TRBV6-5|-
CASSYPDVGFKGYTF
TGTGCCAGCAGTTACCCTGACGTGGGCTTTAAAGGCTACACCTTC
>many|TRBJ2-3|TRBV12-3/TRBV12-4|-
CASSLMVGGETDTQYF
TGTGCCAGCAGTTTAATGGTAGGCGGGGAAACAGATACGCAGTATTTT
>-|TRBJ1-2|TRBV7-9|-
CASSFPLGGEPNYGYTF
TGTGCCAGCAGCTTCCCGTTAGGTGGGGAGCCTAACTATGGCTACACCTTC
>-|TRBJ1-5|TRBV4-2|-
CASSQDGGINQPQHF
TGTGCCAGCAGCCAAGACGGTGGGATCAATCAGCCCCAGCATTTT
>few|TRBJ2-2|TRBV7-9|-
CASSPRVTGELFF
TGTGCCAGCAGCCCCAGGGTTACCGGGGAGCTGTTTTTT
>-|TRBJ2-6|TRBV6-6|-
CASSYTPHGGANVLTF
TGTGCCAGCAGTTACACTCCCCACGGGGGGGCCAACGTCCTGACTTTC
>-|TRBJ1-1|TRBV19|-
CASSIRGVLEAFF
TGTGCCAGTAGTATAAGGGGGGTTCTTGAAGCTTTCTTT
>few|TRBJ2-7|TRBV19|-
CASSGTGSNEQYF
TGTGCCAGTAGTGGAACGGGGAGCAACGAGCAGTACTTC
>-|TRBJ1-1|TRBV5-4|-
CASSWTKGEAFF
TGTGCCAGCAGCTGGACAAAGGGTGAAGCTTTCTTT
>many|TRBJ1-1|TRBV7-4|-
CASSLEGGLRPGHVEAFF
TGTGCCAGCAGCTTAGAAGGCGGACTACGCCCCGGACATGTTGAAGCTTTCTTT
>-|TRBJ1-2|TRBV6-1|-
CASSSPTDYYGYTF
TGTGCCAGCAGTTCCCCGACGGATTACTATGGCTACACCTTC
>-|TRBJ2-3|TRBV10-3|TRBD1
CAISPGQGPDTQYF
TGTGCCATCAGCCCAGGACAGGGCCCAGATACGCAGTATTTT
>few|TRBJ1-2|TRBV27|-
CASTTGGAGYTF
TGTGCCAGCACCACTGGCGGGGCAGGCTACACCTTC
>-|TRBJ2-1|TRBV14|-
CASSQGWNEQFF
TGTGCCAGCAGCCAAGGATGGAATGAGCAGTTCTTC
>-|TRBJ2-1|TRBV6-2/TRBV6-3|-
CASSRITRPPYNEQFF
TGTGCCAGCAGTCGCATAACTCGGCCGCCCTACAATGAGCAGTTCTTC
>-|TRBJ2-2|TRBV28|TRBD2
CASSLSLLAEGGELFF
TGTGCCAGCAGTTTATCTTTACTAGCGGAGGGCGGGGAGCTGTTTTTT
>once|TRBJ2-2|TRBV5-1|-
CASRFVTQTGELFF
TGCGCCAGCAGATTTGTGACCCAAACGGGGGAGCTGTTTTTT
>many|TRBJ1-3|TRBV12-3/TRBV12-4|TRBD1
CASSLTGSGNTIYF
TGTGCCAGCAGCTTGACAGGGTCTGGAAACACCATATATTTT
>-|TRBJ1-4|TRBV6-5|TRBD1
CASSYSKLWQGAEYNEKLFF
TGTGCCAGCAGTTACTCGAAGTTGTGGCAGGGGGCTGAATATAATGAAAAACTGTTTTTT
>few|TRBJ1-4|TRBV7-9|-
CATGGPEDEKLFF
TGTGCCACCGGCGGTCCCGAGGATGAAAAACTGTTTTTT
>-|TRBJ2-7|TRBV4-1|TRBD2
CASRLLPGLERYEQYF
TGCGCCAGCAGGCTCCTACCGGGACTAGAAAGATACGAGCAGTACTTC
>few|TRBJ1-5|TRBV28|-
CASTFGRYSNQPQHF
TGTGCCAGCACCTTCGGACGGTATAGCAATCAGCCCCAGCATTTT
>-|TRBJ1-1|TRBV11-3|-
CASQGGGTEAFF
TGTGCCAGTCAAGGGGGTGGCACTGAAGCTTTCTTT
>-|TRBJ2-2|TRBV3-1|-
CASGPGAENTGELFF
TGTGCCAGCGGACCAGGGGCGGAGAACACCGGGGAGCTGTTTTTT
>many|TRBJ1-2|TRBV12-3/TRBV12-4|TRBD1
CASSLWDRVEWGYTF
TGTGCCAGCAGTTTGTGGGACAGAGTCGAGTGGGGCTACACCTTC
>few|TRBJ2-1|TRBV19|-
CASSIVGENEQFF
TGTGCCAGTAGTATAGTGGGGGAGAATGAGCAGTTCTTC
>few|TRBJ2-1|TRBV6-5|TRBD1
CASSRAQGAGEQFF
TGTGCCAGCAGCCGGGCGCAGGGGGCAGGAGAGCAGTTCTTC
>-|TRBJ1-1|TRBV6-6|-
CASSYEGSTEAFF
TGTGCCAGCAGTTACGAAGGCAGCACTGAAGCTTTCTTT
>-|TRBJ2-5|TRBV25-1|-
CASSELAVETQYF
TGTGCCAGCAGTGAGCTGGCAGTCGAGACCCAGTACTTC
>many|TRBJ2-2|TRBV7-6|-
CASSLSVRAFLNTGELFF
TGTGCCAGCAGCTTATCGGTGCGAGCATTCCTAAACACCGGGGAGCTGTTTTTT
>few|TRBJ2-1|TRBV27|-
CASSLSLQVTPKVEQFF
TGTGCCAGCAGTTTATCGCTTCAGGTCACCCCCAAGGTTGAGCAGTTCTTC
>many|TRBJ2-5|TRBV7-9|-
CASSLVSEQETQYF
TGTGCCAGCAGCTTAGTCAGCGAGCAAGAGACCCAGTACTTC
>-|TRBJ1-2|TRBV12-3/TRBV12-4|-
CASTITPRFDGYTF
TGTGCCAGCACTATTACCCCTAGGTTCGATGGCTACACCTTC
>-|TRBJ1-5|TRBV6-1|-
CASSEAVTGTQPQHF
TGTGCCAGCAGTGAAGCGGTGACAGGTACGCAGCCCCAGCATTTT
>many|TRBJ1-2|TRBV7-2|-
CASLVGVGYTF
TGTGCCAGCCTGGTAGGGGTCGGCTACACCTTC
>few|TRBJ2-1|TRBV12-3/TRBV12-4|-
CASRQFGAPNEQFF
TGTGCCAGCAGACAGTTTGGGGCTCCTAATGAGCAGTTCTTC
>-|TRBJ2-2|TRBV6-5|-
CASSYSLDGGELFF
TGTGCCAGCAGTTACTCGTTGGACGGTGGGGAGCTGTTTTTT